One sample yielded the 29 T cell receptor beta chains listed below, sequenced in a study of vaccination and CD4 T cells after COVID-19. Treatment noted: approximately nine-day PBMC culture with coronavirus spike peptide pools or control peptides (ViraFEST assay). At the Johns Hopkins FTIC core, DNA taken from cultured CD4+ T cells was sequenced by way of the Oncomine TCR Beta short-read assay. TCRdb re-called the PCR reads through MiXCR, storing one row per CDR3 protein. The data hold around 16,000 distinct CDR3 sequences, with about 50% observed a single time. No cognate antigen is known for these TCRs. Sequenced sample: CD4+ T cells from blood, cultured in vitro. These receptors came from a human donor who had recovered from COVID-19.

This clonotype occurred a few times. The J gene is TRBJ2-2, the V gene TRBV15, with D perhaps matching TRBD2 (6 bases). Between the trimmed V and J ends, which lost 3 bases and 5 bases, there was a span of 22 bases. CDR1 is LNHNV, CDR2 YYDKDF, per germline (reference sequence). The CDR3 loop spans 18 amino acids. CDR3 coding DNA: TGTGCCACCAGCAGTGCATTCATAGTCCGGGGGAGAACCGGGGAGCTGTTTTTT. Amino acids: CATSSAFIVRGRTGELFF.

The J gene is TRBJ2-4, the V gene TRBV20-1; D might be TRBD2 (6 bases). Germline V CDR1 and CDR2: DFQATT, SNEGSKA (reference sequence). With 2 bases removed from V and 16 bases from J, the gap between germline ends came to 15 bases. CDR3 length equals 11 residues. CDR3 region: CSARFGGNDYF. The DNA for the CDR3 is TGCAGTGCTAGATTTGGCGGGAATGACTACTTC.

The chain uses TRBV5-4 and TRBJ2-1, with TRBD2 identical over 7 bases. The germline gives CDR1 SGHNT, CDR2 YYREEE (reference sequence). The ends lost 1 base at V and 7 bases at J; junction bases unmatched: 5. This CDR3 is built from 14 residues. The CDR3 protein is CASSLRGGSNEQFF. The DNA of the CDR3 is TGTGCCAGCAGCTTGAGGGGCGGGAGTAATGAGCAGTTCTTC.

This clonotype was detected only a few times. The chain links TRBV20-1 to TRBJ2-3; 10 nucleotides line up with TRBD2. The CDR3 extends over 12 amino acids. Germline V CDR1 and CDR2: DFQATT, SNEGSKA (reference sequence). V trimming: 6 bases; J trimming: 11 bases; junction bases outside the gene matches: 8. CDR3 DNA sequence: TGCAGTGCCTCAGTGCGACTAGCGGGGCAGTATTTT. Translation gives CSASVRLAGQYF.

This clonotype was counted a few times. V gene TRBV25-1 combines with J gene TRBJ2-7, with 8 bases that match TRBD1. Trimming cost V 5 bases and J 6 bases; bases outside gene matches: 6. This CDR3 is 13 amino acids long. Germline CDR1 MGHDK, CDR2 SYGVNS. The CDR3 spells CASSRDRTREQYF. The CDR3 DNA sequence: TGTGCCAGCAGTCGGGACAGGACTCGCGAGCAGTACTTC.

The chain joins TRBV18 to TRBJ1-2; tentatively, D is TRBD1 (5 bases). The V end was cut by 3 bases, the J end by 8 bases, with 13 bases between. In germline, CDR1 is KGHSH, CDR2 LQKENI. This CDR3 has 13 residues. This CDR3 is CASSPDRKEGYTF. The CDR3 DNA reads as TGTGCCAGCTCACCCGACAGAAAGGAGGGCTACACCTTC.

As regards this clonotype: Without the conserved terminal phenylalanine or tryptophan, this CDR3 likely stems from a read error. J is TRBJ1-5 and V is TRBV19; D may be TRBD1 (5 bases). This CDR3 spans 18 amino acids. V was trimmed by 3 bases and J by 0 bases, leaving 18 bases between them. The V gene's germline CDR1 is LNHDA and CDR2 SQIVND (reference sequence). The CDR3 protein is CASSIDSHRTNSNQPQHL. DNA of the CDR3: TGTGCCAGTAGTATTGACAGCCATAGGACTAATAGCAATCAGCCCCAGCATTTA.

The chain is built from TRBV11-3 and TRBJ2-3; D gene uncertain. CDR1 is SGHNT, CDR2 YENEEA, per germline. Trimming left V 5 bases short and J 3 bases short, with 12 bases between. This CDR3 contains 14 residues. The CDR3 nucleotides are TGTGCCAGCAGCACGATGCGAGGAACAGATACGCAGTATTTT. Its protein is CASSTMRGTDTQYF.

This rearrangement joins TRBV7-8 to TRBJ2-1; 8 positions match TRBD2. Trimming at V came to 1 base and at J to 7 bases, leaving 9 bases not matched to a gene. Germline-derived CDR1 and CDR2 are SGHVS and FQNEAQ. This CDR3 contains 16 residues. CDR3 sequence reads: CASSLVAGLVVNEQFF. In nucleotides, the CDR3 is TGTGCCAGCAGCTTAGTTGCGGGACTAGTCGTTAATGAGCAGTTCTTC.

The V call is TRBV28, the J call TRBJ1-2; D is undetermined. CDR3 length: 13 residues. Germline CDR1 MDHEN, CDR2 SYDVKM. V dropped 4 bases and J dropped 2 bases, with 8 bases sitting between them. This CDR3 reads CASSSTANYGYTF. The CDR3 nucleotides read TGTGCCAGCAGTTCTACAGCGAACTATGGCTACACCTTC.

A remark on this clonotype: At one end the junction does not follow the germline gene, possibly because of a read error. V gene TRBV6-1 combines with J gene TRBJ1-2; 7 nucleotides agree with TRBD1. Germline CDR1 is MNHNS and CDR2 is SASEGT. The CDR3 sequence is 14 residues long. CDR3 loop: CASSADRAPYVYTF. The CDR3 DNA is TGTGCCAGCAGTGCTGACAGGGCGCCCTATGTCTACACCTTC.

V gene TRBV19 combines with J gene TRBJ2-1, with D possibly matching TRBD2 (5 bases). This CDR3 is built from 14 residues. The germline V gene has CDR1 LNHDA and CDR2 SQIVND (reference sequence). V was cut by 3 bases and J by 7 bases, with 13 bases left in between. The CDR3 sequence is CASSIGGLANEQFF. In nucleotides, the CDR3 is TGTGCCAGTAGTATTGGCGGTCTAGCAAATGAGCAGTTCTTC.

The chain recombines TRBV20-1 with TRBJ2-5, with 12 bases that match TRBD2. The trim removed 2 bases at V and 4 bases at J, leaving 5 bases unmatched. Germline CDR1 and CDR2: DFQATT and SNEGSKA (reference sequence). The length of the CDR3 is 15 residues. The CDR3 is CSARMTSGRGETQYF. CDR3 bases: TGCAGTGCTAGAATGACTAGCGGGAGAGGAGAGACCCAGTACTTC.

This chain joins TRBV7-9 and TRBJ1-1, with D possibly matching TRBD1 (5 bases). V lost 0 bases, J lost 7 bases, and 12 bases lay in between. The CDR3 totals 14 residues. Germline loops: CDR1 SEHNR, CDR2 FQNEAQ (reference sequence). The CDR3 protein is CASSLAGGRIEAFF. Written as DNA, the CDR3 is TGTGCCAGCAGCTTAGCGGGGGGACGGATTGAAGCTTTCTTT.

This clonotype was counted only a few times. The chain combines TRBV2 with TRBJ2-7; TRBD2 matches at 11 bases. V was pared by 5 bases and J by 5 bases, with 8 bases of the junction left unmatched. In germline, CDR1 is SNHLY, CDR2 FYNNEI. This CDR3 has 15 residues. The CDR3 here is CASSSSGGNPNEQYF. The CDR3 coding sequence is TGTGCCAGCAGTTCTAGCGGGGGGAACCCCAACGAGCAGTACTTC.

The CDR3 region is CASSSPSGGGEQFF. The CDR3 nucleotides are TGTGCCAGCAGCTCGCCTAGCGGGGGTGGTGAGCAGTTCTTC. The rearrangement joins TRBV7-6 to TRBJ2-1, with TRBD2 matching over 10 bases. The CDR3 extends over 14 amino acids. J gave up 9 bases and V 4 bases, and 6 bases lay outside the gene matches. Germline assignment: CDR1 SGHVS and CDR2 FNYEAQ. Looking up the rest from reference TRBV7-6 and TRBJ2-1 gives the full variable domain: GAGVSQSPRYKVTKRGQDVALRCDPISGHVSLYWYRQALGQGPEFLTYFNYEAQQDKSGLPNDRFSAERPEGSISTLTIQRTEQRDSAMYRCASSSPSGGGEQFFGPGTRLTVL.

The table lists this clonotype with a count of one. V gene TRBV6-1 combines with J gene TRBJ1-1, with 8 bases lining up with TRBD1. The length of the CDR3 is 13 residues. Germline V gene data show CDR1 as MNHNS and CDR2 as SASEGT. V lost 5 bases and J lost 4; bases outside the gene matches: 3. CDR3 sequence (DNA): TGTGCCAGCAGTAACGACAGGGGCACTGAAGCTTTCTTT. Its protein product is CASSNDRGTEAFF.

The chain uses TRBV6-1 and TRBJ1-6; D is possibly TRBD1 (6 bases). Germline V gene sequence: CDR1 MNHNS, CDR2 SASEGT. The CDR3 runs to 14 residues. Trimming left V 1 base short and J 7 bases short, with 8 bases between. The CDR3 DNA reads TGTGCCAGCAGTGAAGAAACAGGGAATTCACCCCTCCACTTT. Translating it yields CASSEETGNSPLHF.

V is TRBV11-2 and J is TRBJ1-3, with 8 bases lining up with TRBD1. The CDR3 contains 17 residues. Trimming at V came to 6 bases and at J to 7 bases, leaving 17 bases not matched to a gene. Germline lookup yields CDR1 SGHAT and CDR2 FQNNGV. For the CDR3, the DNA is TGTGCCAGCAGACCAGGGGACAGGAACACTCTGGAGAACACCATATATTTT. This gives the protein CASRPGDRNTLENTIYF.

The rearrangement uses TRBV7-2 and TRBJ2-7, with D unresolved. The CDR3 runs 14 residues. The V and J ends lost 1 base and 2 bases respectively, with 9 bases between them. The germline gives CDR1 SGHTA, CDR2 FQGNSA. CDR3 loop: CASSLDYSPYEQYF. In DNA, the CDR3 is TGTGCCAGCAGCTTAGACTACTCACCCTACGAGCAGTACTTC.

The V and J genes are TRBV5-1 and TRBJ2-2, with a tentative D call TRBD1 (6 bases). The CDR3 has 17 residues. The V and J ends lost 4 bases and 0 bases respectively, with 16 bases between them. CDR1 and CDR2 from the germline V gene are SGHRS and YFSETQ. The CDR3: CASSPARGPPNTGELFF. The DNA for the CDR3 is TGCGCCAGCAGCCCAGCCAGGGGACCGCCGAACACCGGGGAGCTGTTTTTT.

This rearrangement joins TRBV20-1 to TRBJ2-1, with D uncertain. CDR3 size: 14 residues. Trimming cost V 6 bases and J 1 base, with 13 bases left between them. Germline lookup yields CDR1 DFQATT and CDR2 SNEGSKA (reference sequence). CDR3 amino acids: CSAPVASSYNEQFF. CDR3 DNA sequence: TGCAGTGCCCCTGTGGCTAGTTCCTACAATGAGCAGTTCTTC.

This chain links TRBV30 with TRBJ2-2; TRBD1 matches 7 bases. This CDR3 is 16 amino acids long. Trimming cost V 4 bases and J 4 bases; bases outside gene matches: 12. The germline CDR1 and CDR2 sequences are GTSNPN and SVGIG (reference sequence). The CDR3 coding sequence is TGTGCCTGGAATGGACAGGCGAAAGTTTTCACCGGGGAGCTGTTTTTT. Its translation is CAWNGQAKVFTGELFF. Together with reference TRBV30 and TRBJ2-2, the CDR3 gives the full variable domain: SQTIHQWPATLVQPVGSPLSLECTVEGTSNPNLYWYRQAAGRGLQLLFYSVGIGQISSEVPQNLSASRPQDRQFILSSKKLLLSDSGFYLCAWNGQAKVFTGELFFGEGSRLTVL.

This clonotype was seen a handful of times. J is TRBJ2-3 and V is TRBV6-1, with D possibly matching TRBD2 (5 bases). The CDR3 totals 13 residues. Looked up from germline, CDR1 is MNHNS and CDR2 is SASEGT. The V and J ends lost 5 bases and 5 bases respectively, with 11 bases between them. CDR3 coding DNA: TGTGCCAGCAGTCACCTAGCTGGAGATACGCAGTATTTT. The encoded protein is CASSHLAGDTQYF.

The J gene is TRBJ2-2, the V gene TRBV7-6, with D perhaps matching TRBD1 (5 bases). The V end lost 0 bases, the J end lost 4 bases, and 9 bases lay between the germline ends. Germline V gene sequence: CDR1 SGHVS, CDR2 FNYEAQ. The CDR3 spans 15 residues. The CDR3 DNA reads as TGTGCCAGCAGCTTAGCCGACAGCACCACCGGGGAGCTGTTTTTT. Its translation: CASSLADSTTGELFF.

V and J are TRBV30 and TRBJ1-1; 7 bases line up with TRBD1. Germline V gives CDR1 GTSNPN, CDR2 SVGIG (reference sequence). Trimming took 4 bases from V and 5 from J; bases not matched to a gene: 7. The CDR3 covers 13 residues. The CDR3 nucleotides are TGTGCCTGGACAAAAGGGGGCTGGACTGAAGCTTTCTTT. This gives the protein CAWTKGGWTEAFF.

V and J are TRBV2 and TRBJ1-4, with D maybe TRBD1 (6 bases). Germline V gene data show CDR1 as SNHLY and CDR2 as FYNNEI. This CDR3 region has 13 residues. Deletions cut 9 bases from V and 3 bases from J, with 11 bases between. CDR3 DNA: TGTGCCAGTACAGGGTATTCTAATGAAAAACTGTTTTTT. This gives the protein CASTGYSNEKLFF.

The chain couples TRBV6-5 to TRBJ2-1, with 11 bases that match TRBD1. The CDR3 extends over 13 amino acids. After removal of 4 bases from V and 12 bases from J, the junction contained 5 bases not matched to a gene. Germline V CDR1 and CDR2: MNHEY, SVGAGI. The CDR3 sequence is CASSWDRGGGQFF. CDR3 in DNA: TGTGCCAGCAGTTGGGACAGGGGGGGCGGGCAGTTCTTC.

The DNA of the CDR3 is TGTGCCAGCAATCAGCCCGACAGGGTCGGCCGAGGCGGGGAGCTGTTTTTT. It encodes CASNQPDRVGRGGELFF. V gene TRBV12-3 or TRBV12-4 combines with J gene TRBJ2-2; TRBD1 matches 7 bases. With 7 bases clipped from V and 7 bases from J, the junction kept 18 bases outside the gene matches. CDR3 length: 17 amino acids.